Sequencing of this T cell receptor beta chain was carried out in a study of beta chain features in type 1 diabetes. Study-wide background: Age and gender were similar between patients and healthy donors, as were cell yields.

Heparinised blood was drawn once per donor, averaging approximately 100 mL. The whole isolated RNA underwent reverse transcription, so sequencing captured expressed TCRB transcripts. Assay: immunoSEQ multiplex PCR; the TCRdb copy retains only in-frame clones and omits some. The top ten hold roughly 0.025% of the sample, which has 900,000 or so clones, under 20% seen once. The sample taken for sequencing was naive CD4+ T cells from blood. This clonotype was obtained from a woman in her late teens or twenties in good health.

The CDR3 region has the DNA TGTGCCAGCAGCACGGGACAGGGATTTGGCTACACCTTC. It specifies CASSTGQGFGYTF. The genes are TRBV28 and TRBJ1-2; 9 nucleotides align to TRBD1. Trimming took 6 bases from V and 7 from J; bases not matched to a gene: 6. CDR3 length: 13 amino acids. Germline lookup yields CDR1 MDHEN and CDR2 SYDVKM.